The 21 T cell receptor beta chains below come from one sample, sequenced in a study of T cells in Graves' hyperthyroidism and ophthalmopathy. Amplification of TCR beta CDR3 regions used RNA as the template. With the HTBI primer set, the TCR CDR3 went through a first round of RT-PCR. TCRdb re-analysed the multiplex PCR reads in MiXCR, keeping a single row per CDR3 protein. The table has under 300,000 distinct CDR3 sequences, around a quarter seen once. Sequencing used blood. Source of these receptors: a man between 40 and 49 years old with Graves' hyperthyroidism that later progressed to Graves' ophthalmopathy.

This clonotype was seen repeatedly, ten times or more. The CDR3 here is CASSQGRQGLFYGYTF. In nucleotides, the CDR3 is TGTGCCAGCAGCCAAGGGAGGCAGGGGCTGTTCTATGGCTACACCTTC. This chain connects TRBV3-2 to TRBJ1-2; the D call in the table, TRBD1, was not verified against the DNA. TRBV3-2 is annotated as a pseudogene. The CDR3 extends over 16 amino acids.

Many counts were recorded for this clonotype. This chain connects TRBV18 to TRBJ2-5; D call uncertain. This CDR3 has 13 residues. The V end lost 4 bases, the J end lost 4 bases, and 10 bases lay between the germline ends. Germline V gene lookup returns CDR1 KGHSH and CDR2 LQKENI. The CDR3 DNA is TGTGCCAGCTCACGGGGTGAGCGAGAGACCCAGTACTTC. It encodes CASSRGERETQYF.

This clonotype was recorded many times. The V gene is TRBV5-1, the J gene TRBJ2-5, with unresolved D. Germline loops: CDR1 SGHRS, CDR2 YFSETQ. The CDR3 is 13 amino acids. Deletions cut 1 base from V and 5 bases from J, with 9 bases between. CDR3 bases: TGCGCCAGCAGCTTGTTGGACCGGGAGACCCAGTACTTC. Encoded protein: CASSLLDRETQYF.

CDR3 amino acids: CASSQRTSGLQETQYF. In nucleotides, the CDR3 is TGTGCCAGCAGCCAGCGGACTAGCGGACTCCAAGAGACCCAGTACTTC. The rearrangement uses TRBV6-2 or TRBV6-3 and TRBJ2-5; 10 nucleotides line up with TRBD2. The CDR3 consists of 16 residues. The V gene's germline CDR1 is MNHEY and CDR2 SVGEGT. Trimming removed 6 bases from V and 1 base from J; junction bases left unmatched: 8.

In its sample, this clonotype was seen many times. The DNA of the CDR3 is TGTGCCAGTACAGACAGGGGAGAGGGGGAGACCCAGTACTTC. Translating it yields CASTDRGEGETQYF. The chain combines TRBV19 with TRBJ2-5; TRBD1 aligns across 8 bases. The CDR3 extends over 14 amino acids. J was trimmed by 5 bases and V by 7 bases; bases with no gene match: 9. Germline CDR1 is LNHDA and CDR2 is SQIVND (reference sequence).

This rearrangement joins TRBV28 to TRBJ1-2; 7 bases align to TRBD1. Germline CDR1 is MDHEN and CDR2 is SYDVKM. The CDR3 has 15 amino acids. With V trimmed by 6 bases and J by 2 bases, 9 bases remained unmatched. For the CDR3, the DNA is TGTGCCAGCAGAAGATGGGACAGCCTGAACTATGGCTACACCTTC. Protein sequence: CASRRWDSLNYGYTF.

The table lists this clonotype with many counts. In nucleotides, the CDR3 is TGTGCCACCAGCTCCGCCGGAGCAGCGGGGGAGACCCAGTACTTC. It codes for CATSSAGAAGETQYF. V usage is TRBV24-1 and J usage is TRBJ2-5; 7 bases align to TRBD2. This CDR3 is 15 amino acids long. From germline, CDR1 is KGHDR and CDR2 SFDVKD. V lost 7 bases and J lost 5; bases outside the gene matches: 12.

This clonotype was observed at least ten times. One base away lies a much larger clone, so this may be a sequencing read error. This chain connects TRBV30 to TRBJ1-1; tentative D call: TRBD1 (6 bases). V gave up 4 bases and J gave up 4 bases, with 13 bases separating them. CDR1 is GTSNPN and CDR2 is SVGIG in the germline V gene (reference sequence). CDR3 length equals 13 residues. The CDR3 coding sequence is TGTGCCTGGACTCAGGGGCGCAGCACTGAAGCTTTCTTT. Protein product: CAWTQGRSTEAFF. Based on the CDR3 plus reference TRBV30 and TRBJ1-1, the full variable domain is SQTIHQWPATLVQPVGSPLSLECTVEGTSNPNLYWYRQAAGRGLQLLFYSVGIGQISSEVPQNLSASRPQDRQFILSSKKLLLSDSGFYLCAWTQGRSTEAFFGQGTRLTVV.

In this sample, this clonotype turned up many times. The chain is built from TRBV7-2 and TRBJ2-5, with a tentative D call TRBD2 (6 bases). The V end was cut by 7 bases, the J end by 2 bases, with 23 bases between. The germline gives CDR1 SGHTA, CDR2 FQGNSA. This CDR3 is 17 amino acids long. CDR3 in amino acids: CASTVRDPAGVQETQYF. CDR3 nucleotides: TGTGCCAGCACCGTGCGAGACCCAGCGGGTGTTCAAGAGACCCAGTACTTC.

The table lists this clonotype with many counts. The rearrangement joins TRBV7-3 to TRBJ2-7; D not resolved. With 5 bases removed from V and 3 bases from J, the gap between germline ends came to 11 bases. Germline V gene lookup returns CDR1 SGHTA and CDR2 FQGTGA. The CDR3 is made up of 13 amino acids. CDR3 coding DNA: TGTGCCAGCAGCCTTCAAAAGGGCTACGAGCAGTACTTC. Translation: CASSLQKGYEQYF.

The sample holds many counts of this clonotype. V usage is TRBV20-1 and J usage is TRBJ1-5; D unresolved. Germline assignment: CDR1 DFQATT and CDR2 SNEGSKA (reference sequence). CDR3 length: 12 amino acids. Trimming removed 2 bases from V and 4 bases from J, with 6 bases in between. This CDR3 reads CSARTKNQPQHF. The CDR3 DNA reads TGCAGTGCTAGAACAAAGAATCAGCCCCAGCATTTT.

The J gene is TRBJ2-7, the V gene TRBV6-1, with D possibly matching TRBD2 (6 bases). Trimming shortened V by 5 bases and J by 0 bases, and 11 bases separated the two germline ends. Looked up from germline, CDR1 is MNHNS and CDR2 is SASEGT. This CDR3 has 14 amino acids. This chain's CDR3 is CASSPGGRSYEQYF. The CDR3 DNA follows: TGTGCCAGCAGTCCCGGGGGACGCTCCTACGAGCAGTACTTC.

V and J are TRBV5-1 and TRBJ1-2; the D gene is possibly TRBD1 (5 bases). The CDR3 is 14 residues long. V was clipped by 1 base and J by 2 bases, with 9 bases between them. Germline CDR1 SGHRS, CDR2 YFSETQ. CDR3 sequence (DNA): TGCGCCAGCAGCTTGTTTGGGACGAACTATGGCTACACCTTC. This translates into CASSLFGTNYGYTF.

Ten or more counts support this clonotype. The rearrangement uses TRBV6-1 and TRBJ2-2, with TRBD1 identical over 9 bases. The germline gives CDR1 MNHNS, CDR2 SASEGT. The CDR3 has 14 amino acids. The junction had 1 base not matched to a gene; V was cut back by 6 bases and J by 2 bases. DNA for the CDR3: TGTGCCAGCAGGGGACAGGGTAACACCGGGGAGCTGTTTTTT. Amino acids: CASRGQGNTGELFF.

This clonotype was detected ten times or more. The chain joins TRBV7-8 to TRBJ2-7; the match to TRBD2 covers 9 bases. The V and J ends lost 1 base and 7 bases, in that order; junction bases with no gene match: 8. This CDR3 region has 15 residues. CDR1 is SGHVS, CDR2 FQNEAQ, per germline. The CDR3, as DNA: TGTGCCAGCAGCTTAGGCGTTAGCGGGAGTTGGGAGCAGTACTTC. Its protein product is CASSLGVSGSWEQYF.

The sample holds many counts of this clonotype. V and J are TRBV7-9 and TRBJ1-2; possible D gene TRBD1, 5 bases. The CDR3 is 14 residues long. CDR1 and CDR2 (germline): SEHNR, FQNEAQ (reference sequence). Trimming pared 6 bases from V and 4 bases from J, leaving 15 bases between. The CDR3, as DNA: TGTGCCAGCAGTTGGAGGGGACGGAGCTATGGCTACACCTTC. It codes for CASSWRGRSYGYTF.

The chain couples TRBV2 to TRBJ1-1; tentatively, D is TRBD1 (5 bases). V lost 5 bases to trimming and J lost 4 bases, with 11 bases between them. This CDR3 has 13 amino acids. Looked up from germline, CDR1 is SNHLY and CDR2 is FYNNEI. CDR3 DNA sequence: TGTGCCAGCAGTAATAGGGGAGGCACTGAAGCTTTCTTT. This codes for CASSNRGGTEAFF.

This clonotype was found many times. This chain uses TRBV6-5 with TRBJ1-5; 8 bases fit TRBD1. The CDR3 runs 14 residues. J lost 5 bases, V lost 6 bases, and 6 bases had no gene match. CDR1 is MNHEY and CDR2 is SVGAGI in the germline V gene. Here the CDR3 DNA reads TGTGCCAGCAGACACGGGACAGGAGATCAGCCCCAGCATTTT. It specifies CASRHGTGDQPQHF.

Ten or more counts support this clonotype. The chain couples TRBV27 to TRBJ1-2; D gene ambiguous. The CDR3 loop spans 13 amino acids. In germline, CDR1 is MNHEY, CDR2 SMNVEV (reference sequence). The ends were cut back, 6 bases at V and 0 bases at J, with 8 bases in the middle. Here the CDR3 DNA reads TGTGCCAGCAGGACGGATACTAACTATGGCTACACCTTC. Its translation is CASRTDTNYGYTF.

This clonotype was picked up many times. The chain uses TRBV19 and TRBJ2-7; TRBD2 is a possible D gene (6 bases). The V gene's germline CDR1 is LNHDA and CDR2 SQIVND (reference sequence). The CDR3 sequence is 17 residues long. Trimming took 4 bases from V and 2 from J, leaving 21 bases between them. The DNA for the CDR3 is TGTGCCAGTAGTACCCACCCGTCCGGGACTGCTACCTACGAGCAGTACTTC. Residues: CASSTHPSGTATYEQYF.

The rearrangement joins TRBV20-1 to TRBJ1-2; D is perhaps TRBD1 (6 bases). CDR1 and CDR2 from the germline V gene are DFQATT and SNEGSKA (reference sequence). This CDR3 is built from 14 residues. Trimming stripped 0 bases from V and 1 base from J, with 9 bases between. The CDR3: CSARESGVNYGYTF. The CDR3 DNA follows: TGCAGTGCTAGAGAGTCAGGGGTTAACTATGGCTACACCTTC.